What follows describes a single T cell receptor (beta chain). The antigen is unknown. The data derive from a study of cytomegalovirus exposure and HLA in healthy donors. Looking at the study overall: Earlier sequencing of 150 million to 200 million T cells yielded around 100 million unique TCR beta sequences.

The germline V gene encodes CDR1 MNHEY and CDR2 SMNVEV (reference sequence). The V and J ends lost 0 bases and 5 bases respectively, with 16 bases between them. The CDR3 has 16 residues. General study findings and limits: Trimming of TCR beta V- and J-genes showed a link, identified in a later analysis, to a missense DCLRE1C variant. Within an earlier analysis, most TCR beta V segments proved productive either about 87% or about 30% of the time.

PCR amplification relied on 60 Vbeta primers (plus 13 Jbeta primers). Only in-frame clones appear in the TCRdb table, and some are missing; sequencing was by immunoSEQ multiplex PCR. The sample gives approximately 220,000 clones, over 80% of which show up once; approximately 0.71% is in the top ten. The chain carries TRBV27 and TRBJ1-1; D is uncertain. This TCR was sampled from a boy aged 2 to 9 in good health and CMV-seronegative. Sequences were obtained from PBMCs. In DNA, the CDR3 is TGTGCCAGCAGTTTATCTTTTCCGAACAGAGGGACTGAAGCTTTCTTT. It codes for CASSLSFPNRGTEAFF.